This T cell receptor (beta chain) originates from a study of graft-versus-host responses after intestinal transplantation. Study as a whole: Each of the recipients got a multivisceral, liver-intestinal, or isolated intestinal transplant. Following induction with anti-thymocyte globulin, all recipients were given tacrolimus and steroids for roughly three years.

Notes on the study in general: The authors found GvH clones in recipient marrow, some appearing first in ileum or blood.

The sample holds one count of this clone. No antigen is known for it. Trimming pared 0 bases from V and 6 bases from J, leaving 12 bases between. The CDR3 contains 14 residues. CDR1 and CDR2 (germline): SNHLY, FYNNEI. Sequenced by immunoSEQ multiplex PCR; TCRdb stores in-frame clones only, minus some. Seen here are fewer than 120,000 clones, 93% observed once, and the top ten hold about 0.54%. The V and J genes are TRBV2 and TRBJ2-7; D could derive from TRBD1 or TRBD2 (5 bases each). The sequence derives from a human donor who received an intestinal transplant. Specimen: unstimulated CD8+ T cells sorted from spleen or lymph node cells, collected before intestinal transplant. CDR3 loop: CASSEARGAGEQYF. The CDR3 DNA reads as TGTGCCAGCAGTGAAGCGAGGGGTGCTGGCGAGCAGTACTTC. The variable domain in full, completed from reference TRBV2 and TRBJ2-7, reads EPEVTQTPSHQVTQMGQEVILRCVPISNHLYFYWYRQILGQKVEFLVSFYNNEISEKSEIFDDQFSVERPDGSNFTLKIRSTKLEDSAMYFCASSEARGAGEQYFGPGTRLTVT.